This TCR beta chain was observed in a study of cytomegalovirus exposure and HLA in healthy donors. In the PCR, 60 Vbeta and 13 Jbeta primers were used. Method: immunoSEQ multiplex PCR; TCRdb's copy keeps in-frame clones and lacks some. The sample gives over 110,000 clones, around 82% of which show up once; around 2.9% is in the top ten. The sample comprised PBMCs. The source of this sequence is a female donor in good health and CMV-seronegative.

The CDR3 sequence is CATADSSYTF. In DNA form, the CDR3 reads TGTGCCACCGCAGACTCGTCCTACACCTTC. The chain has TRBV10-3 and TRBJ1-2; D unresolved. This CDR3 region has 10 residues. Germline V gives CDR1 ENHRY, CDR2 SYGVKD. Deletions cut 10 bases from V and 10 bases from J, with 13 bases between.